This TCR beta chain is from a study of Tregs in tolerant kidney transplant recipients. Recipients received nonmyeloablative bone marrow transplants from related graft donors, with transient mixed chimerism. The V gene's germline CDR1 is SGHDT and CDR2 YYEEEE. The CDR3 loop spans 15 amino acids. V lost 4 bases and J lost 8; bases outside the gene matches: 12. Findings of the study overall: For some patients, primers changed over time, blocking nucleotide-level comparison.

Concerning this clone: Its specificity is unknown.

TCRdb's table, derived via immunoSEQ multiplex PCR, lists solely in-frame clones and lacks some. This table holds about 81,000 clones, roughly 90% found once. The genes are TRBV5-6 and TRBJ1-2; 9 bases line up with TRBD1. The sequencing here drew on CD4+ T cells from blood (PBMCs), taken 24 months after the transplant. The origin of this receptor is a human patient who received a combined kidney and bone marrow transplant. Some T cells could come from the graft donor. CDR3 sequence (DNA): TGTGCCAGCAGCCAAACATCTGGGACAGGGAACGGCTACACCTTC. It specifies CASSQTSGTGNGYTF.